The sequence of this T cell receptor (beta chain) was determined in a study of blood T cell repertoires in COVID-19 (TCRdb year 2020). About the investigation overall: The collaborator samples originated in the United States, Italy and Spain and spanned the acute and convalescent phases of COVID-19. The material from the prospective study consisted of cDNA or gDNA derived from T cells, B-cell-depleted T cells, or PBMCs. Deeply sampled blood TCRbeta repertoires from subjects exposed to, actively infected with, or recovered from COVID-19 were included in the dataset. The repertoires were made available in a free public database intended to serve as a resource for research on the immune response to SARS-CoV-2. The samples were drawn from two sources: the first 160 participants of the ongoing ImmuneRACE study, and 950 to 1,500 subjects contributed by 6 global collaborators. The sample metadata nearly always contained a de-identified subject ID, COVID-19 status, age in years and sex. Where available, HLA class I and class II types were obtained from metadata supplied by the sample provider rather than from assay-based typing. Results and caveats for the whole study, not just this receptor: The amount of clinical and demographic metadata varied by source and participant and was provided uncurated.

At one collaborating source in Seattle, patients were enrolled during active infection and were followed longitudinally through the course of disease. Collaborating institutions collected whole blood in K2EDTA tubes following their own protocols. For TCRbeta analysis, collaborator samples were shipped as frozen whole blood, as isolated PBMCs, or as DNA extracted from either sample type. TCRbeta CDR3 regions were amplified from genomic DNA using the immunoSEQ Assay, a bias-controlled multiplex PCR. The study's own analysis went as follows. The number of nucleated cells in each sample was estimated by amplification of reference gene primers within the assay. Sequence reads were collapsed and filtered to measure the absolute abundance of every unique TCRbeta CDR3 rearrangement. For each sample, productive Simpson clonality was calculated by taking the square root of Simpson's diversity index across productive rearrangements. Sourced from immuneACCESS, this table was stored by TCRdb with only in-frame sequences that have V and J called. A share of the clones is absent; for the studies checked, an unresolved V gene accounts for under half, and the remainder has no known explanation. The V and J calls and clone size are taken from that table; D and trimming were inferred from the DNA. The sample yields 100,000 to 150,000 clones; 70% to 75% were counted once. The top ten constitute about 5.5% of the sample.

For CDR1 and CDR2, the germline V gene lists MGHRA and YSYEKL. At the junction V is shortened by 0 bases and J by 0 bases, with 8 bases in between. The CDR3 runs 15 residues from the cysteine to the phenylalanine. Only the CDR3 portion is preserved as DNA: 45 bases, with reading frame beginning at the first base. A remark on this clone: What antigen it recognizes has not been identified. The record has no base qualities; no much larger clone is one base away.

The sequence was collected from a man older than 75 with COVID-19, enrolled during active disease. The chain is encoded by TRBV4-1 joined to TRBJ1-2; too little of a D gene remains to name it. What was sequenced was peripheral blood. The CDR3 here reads CASSQDLGANYGYTF. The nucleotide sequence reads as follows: TGCGCCAGCAGCCAAGATCTGGGAGCTAACTATGGCTACACCTTC.